These T cell receptor beta chains were read from a single sample in a study of molecular identifiers for immune sequencing clone quantification. TCRdb ran MiXCR on the PCR reads and lists one entry per CDR3 protein. The sample has hundreds of thousands of distinct CDR3 sequences, roughly 27% seen once. The source material was naive CD8+ T cells from blood, with Jurkat cell RNA spiked in. Receptors were obtained from a human donor in good health. Some libraries in this study had Jurkat cell RNA spiked in. CDR3s include the opening cysteine and the closing phenylalanine or tryptophan. D genes are given only for firm matches. Clone size, where shown, is once, few, many, or a class for clones that have expanded.

clone_size: NA
d_call: NA
v_call: TRBV12-3/TRBV12-4
j_call: TRBJ2-3
cdr3_nt: TGTGCCAGCAGCCGGGGCAGGGGGGGATCCACAGATACGCAGTATTTT
cdr3_aa: CASSRGRGGSTDTQYF

clone_size: many
d_call: NA
v_call: TRBV6-2/TRBV6-3
j_call: TRBJ1-1
cdr3_nt: TGTGCCAGCAGTTACCTAGAACTACCCATGAACACTGAAGCTTTCTTT
cdr3_aa: CASSYLELPMNTEAFF

clone_size: NA
d_call: TRBD2
v_call: TRBV11-3
j_call: TRBJ2-1
cdr3_nt: TGTGCCAGCAGCTTAGATCCAGCTAGCGGGGGCCATGAGCAGTTCTTC
cdr3_aa: CASSLDPASGGHEQFF

clone_size: few
d_call: NA
v_call: TRBV19
j_call: TRBJ2-5
cdr3_nt: TGTGCCAGTAGTATCGGTGGCAGCAAAGAGACCCAGTACTTC
cdr3_aa: CASSIGGSKETQYF

clone_size: many
d_call: NA
v_call: TRBV29-1
j_call: TRBJ1-1
cdr3_nt: TGCAGCGTTGAAACGCCCCTGGGGAACACTGAAGCTTTCTTT
cdr3_aa: CSVETPLGNTEAFF

clone_size: few
d_call: TRBD1
v_call: TRBV28
j_call: TRBJ1-2
cdr3_nt: TGTGCCAGCAGTTCCCAAGATCGGACAGGGATTGGCTACACCTTC
cdr3_aa: CASSSQDRTGIGYTF

clone_size: many
d_call: TRBD2
v_call: TRBV7-2
j_call: TRBJ2-7
cdr3_nt: TGTGCCAGCAGCTCCTTCCGGGTAGCGGGGGCCTACGAGCAGTACTTC
cdr3_aa: CASSSFRVAGAYEQYF

clone_size: NA
d_call: NA
v_call: TRBV4-3
j_call: TRBJ2-7
cdr3_nt: TGCGCCAGCAGCCGCGGGATATCCTACGAGCAGTACTTC
cdr3_aa: CASSRGISYEQYF

clone_size: many
d_call: NA
v_call: TRBV12-3/TRBV12-4
j_call: TRBJ1-4
cdr3_nt: TGTGCCAGCAGTTTAGACGGTGAAAAACTGTTTTTT
cdr3_aa: CASSLDGEKLFF

clone_size: many
d_call: TRBD1
v_call: TRBV5-6
j_call: TRBJ1-5
cdr3_nt: TGTGCCAGCAGCATGGGACAGTTCCAGCCCCAGCATTTT
cdr3_aa: CASSMGQFQPQHF

clone_size: many
d_call: NA
v_call: TRBV5-5
j_call: TRBJ1-4
cdr3_nt: TGTGCCAGCAGCTTGGGTTTGGATGAAAAACTGTTTTTT
cdr3_aa: CASSLGLDEKLFF

clone_size: many
d_call: TRBD2
v_call: TRBV9
j_call: TRBJ2-2
cdr3_nt: TGTGCCAGCAGCCCTCCGAGACTAGCGGGGGGACTTAACACCGGGGAGCTGTTTTTT
cdr3_aa: CASSPPRLAGGLNTGELFF

clone_size: NA
d_call: TRBD1
v_call: TRBV28
j_call: TRBJ2-7
cdr3_nt: TGTGCCAGCAGGGACCCCGGGACAGCACCCTGCGAGCAGTACTTC
cdr3_aa: CASRDPGTAPCEQYF

clone_size: few
d_call: NA
v_call: TRBV7-9
j_call: TRBJ2-5
cdr3_nt: TGTGCCAGCAGCTTAGGTTCGGGCCAAGAGACCCAGTACTTC
cdr3_aa: CASSLGSGQETQYF

clone_size: many
d_call: NA
v_call: TRBV27
j_call: TRBJ2-7
cdr3_nt: TGTGCCAGCAGTTCGGGGCCCGGCATCTACGAGCAGTACTTC
cdr3_aa: CASSSGPGIYEQYF

clone_size: NA
d_call: TRBD1
v_call: TRBV9
j_call: TRBJ2-4
cdr3_nt: TGTGCCAGCAGCTCACAGGACAGGAACATTCAGTACTTC
cdr3_aa: CASSSQDRNIQYF

clone_size: few
d_call: NA
v_call: TRBV9
j_call: TRBJ2-3
cdr3_nt: TGTGCCAGCAGCCAAGGGGGGGGGTCCACAGATACGCAGTATTTT
cdr3_aa: CASSQGGGSTDTQYF

clone_size: few
d_call: NA
v_call: TRBV7-9
j_call: TRBJ2-1
cdr3_nt: TGTGCCAGCAGCTGGACGGTGGGCAATGAGCAGTTCTTC
cdr3_aa: CASSWTVGNEQFF

clone_size: few
d_call: TRBD1
v_call: TRBV20-1
j_call: TRBJ1-1
cdr3_nt: TGCAGTGCCCTGCCGATGGGACAGCTTAACACTGAAGCTTTCTTT
cdr3_aa: CSALPMGQLNTEAFF

clone_size: NA
d_call: NA
v_call: TRBV30
j_call: TRBJ2-5
cdr3_nt: TGTGCCTGGAGTGACTCGAGGGGACAAGAGACCCTGTACTTC
cdr3_aa: CAWSDSRGQETLYF

clone_size: many
d_call: TRBD1
v_call: TRBV6-2/TRBV6-3
j_call: TRBJ1-2
cdr3_nt: TGTGCCAGCAGTCGGACAGGGACCTATGGCTACACCTTC
cdr3_aa: CASSRTGTYGYTF

clone_size: many
d_call: NA
v_call: TRBV28
j_call: TRBJ1-5
cdr3_nt: TGTGCCAGCACCATTAGCAATCAGCCCCAGCATTTT
cdr3_aa: CASTISNQPQHF

clone_size: many
d_call: TRBD1
v_call: TRBV4-3
j_call: TRBJ1-4
cdr3_nt: TGCGCCAGCAGCCCCGACAGGGGGAATAATGAAAAACTGTTTTTT
cdr3_aa: CASSPDRGNNEKLFF